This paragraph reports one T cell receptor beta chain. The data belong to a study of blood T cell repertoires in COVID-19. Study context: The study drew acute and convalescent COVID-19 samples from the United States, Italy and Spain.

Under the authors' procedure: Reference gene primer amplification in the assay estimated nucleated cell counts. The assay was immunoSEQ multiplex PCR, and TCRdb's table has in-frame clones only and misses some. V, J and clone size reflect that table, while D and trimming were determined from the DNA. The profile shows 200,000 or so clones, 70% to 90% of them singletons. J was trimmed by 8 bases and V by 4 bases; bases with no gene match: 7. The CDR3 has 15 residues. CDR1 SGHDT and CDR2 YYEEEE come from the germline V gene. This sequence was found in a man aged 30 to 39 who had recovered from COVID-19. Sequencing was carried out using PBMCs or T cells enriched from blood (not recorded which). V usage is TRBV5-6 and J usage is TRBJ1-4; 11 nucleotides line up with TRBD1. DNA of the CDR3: TGTGCCAGCAGCACTGGACAGGGGGCTTGGGAAAAACTGTTTTTT. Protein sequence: CASSTGQGAWEKLFF.